Following are 15 T cell receptor beta chains from one sample sequenced in a study of human T cells and chemical hapten exposure. Via MiXCR, TCRdb re-called the RACE reads, giving one row per CDR3 protein. The sample includes 50,000 to 80,000 distinct CDR3 sequences, 9.5% to 11% seen only once; the top ten take about 2%. Time point denoted: patch test 3, about 24 weeks after DPC sensitization. As for treatment: therapeutic diphenylcyclopropenone sensitization with weekly scalp DPC. Sequenced here: whole blood, sampled in connection with sensitization to the hapten diphenylcyclopropenone (DPC). Source of these receptors: a woman aged 25 to 39 with alopecia areata. Some clones in this sample may be carry-over from other donors' samples.

This clonotype was seen repeatedly, ten times or more. The V gene is TRBV29-1, the J gene TRBJ1-2, with D uncertain. V dropped 3 bases and J dropped 7 bases, with 0 bases sitting between them. The CDR3 is made up of 8 amino acids. Germline CDR1 and CDR2: SQVTM and ANQGSEA. The CDR3 protein is CSVDGYTF. In nucleotides, the CDR3 is TGCAGCGTTGATGGCTACACCTTC.

This clonotype has ten or more counts. The chain recombines TRBV29-1 with TRBJ1-1; D is possibly TRBD1 (5 bases). CDR1 and CDR2 from the germline V gene are SQVTM and ANQGSEA. V was trimmed by 4 bases and J by 0 bases, leaving 9 bases between them. CDR3 length: 13 residues. CDR3 sequence (DNA): TGCAGCGTTGTACAGGCCATGAACACTGAAGCTTTCTTT. As protein: CSVVQAMNTEAFF.

This clonotype has just a few counts. This sequence joins TRBV11-3 and TRBJ2-7; a weak D match, TRBD1 (6 bases). Trimming took off 1 base at V and 1 base at J, with 11 bases between the two ends. The CDR3 is 15 residues long. Germline V gene sequence: CDR1 SGHNT, CDR2 YENEEA. CDR3 sequence: CASSLGGGQSYEQYF. The CDR3 DNA reads as TGTGCCAGCAGCTTAGGGGGCGGACAGTCCTACGAGCAGTACTTC. Complete variable domain (other parts from reference TRBV11-3 and TRBJ2-7): EAGVVQSPRYKIIEKKQPVAFWCNPISGHNTLYWYLQNLGQGPELLIRYENEEAVDDSQLPKDRFSAERLKGVDSTLKIQPAELGDSAVYLCASSLGGGQSYEQYFGPGTRLTVT.

This clonotype was picked up a small number of times. The J gene is TRBJ2-1, the V gene TRBV6-5; the D is unclear. The CDR3 sequence is 13 residues long. With 5 bases removed from V and 6 bases from J, the gap between germline ends came to 11 bases. Germline lookup yields CDR1 MNHEY and CDR2 SVGAGI. The CDR3 DNA reads as TGTGCCAGCAGTCCGGTCCTGGCCAATGAGCAGTTCTTC. Protein product: CASSPVLANEQFF.

The J gene is TRBJ1-1, the V gene TRBV10-3; D remains unclear. The ends were cut back, 4 bases at V and 0 bases at J, with 6 bases in the middle. CDR3 length: 13 residues. Germline lookup yields CDR1 ENHRY and CDR2 SYGVKD. The CDR3 here is CAISADLNTEAFF. For the CDR3, the DNA is TGTGCCATCAGTGCGGACCTGAACACTGAAGCTTTCTTT.

This clonotype turned up a few times. This chain uses TRBV13 with TRBJ2-3; 8 nucleotides line up with TRBD1. The germline V gene encodes CDR1 PRHDT and CDR2 FYEKMQ (reference sequence). The CDR3 extends over 15 amino acids. V gave up 5 bases and J gave up 2 bases; unmatched junction bases: 6. CDR3 nucleotide sequence: TGTGCCAGCAGCCCCAGGACAGGGCCCACAGATACGCAGTATTTT. Its protein product is CASSPRTGPTDTQYF.

This clonotype came up many times. The J gene is TRBJ2-1, the V gene TRBV7-9, with D perhaps TRBD1 (6 bases). CDR3 length equals 15 residues. Germline V gives CDR1 SEHNR, CDR2 FQNEAQ (reference sequence). Trimming cost V 2 bases and J 7 bases, with 15 bases left between them. CDR3 sequence: CASSLLGTTTNEQFF. For the CDR3, the DNA is TGTGCCAGCAGCTTATTGGGGACAACTACTAATGAGCAGTTCTTC.

Concerning this clonotype: A single base separates this from a much larger clone, so it may be a read error. The chain has TRBV20-1 and TRBJ1-2; 8 bases agree with TRBD1. Germline V gene sequence: CDR1 DFQATT, CDR2 SNEGSKA (reference sequence). Trimming took 5 bases from V and 3 from J; bases not matched to a gene: 5. The CDR3 is 13 residues long. The CDR3 region is CSARTGCDYGYTF. The CDR3 DNA reads TGCAGTGCTCGGACAGGGTGCGACTATGGCTACACCTTC.

This clonotype was counted a few times. This chain links TRBV4-1 with TRBJ2-2; D remains ambiguous. The CDR3 loop spans 15 amino acids. V was shortened by 0 bases and J by 7 bases, with 12 bases between the two germline ends. The germline V gene has CDR1 MGHRA and CDR2 YSYEKL. Here the CDR3 DNA reads TGCGCCAGCAGCCAAGATTCACTGACGTACGGGGAGCTGTTTTTT. As protein: CASSQDSLTYGELFF.

This clonotype came up a few times. The chain combines TRBV28 with TRBJ1-1; D might be TRBD1 (6 bases). The CDR3 totals 13 residues. V was pared by 7 bases and J by 8 bases, with 17 bases between. From germline, CDR1 is MDHEN and CDR2 SYDVKM. In nucleotides, the CDR3 is TGTGCCAGCATCGGAGGGGGGCACCGGGAAGCTTTCTTT. Protein sequence: CASIGGGHREAFF.

The chain has TRBV4-3 and TRBJ2-3; D might be TRBD2 (5 bases). The CDR3 runs to 18 residues. Trimming pared 2 bases from V and 5 bases from J, leaving 23 bases between. CDR1 LGHNA and CDR2 YSLEER come from the germline V gene. CDR3 residues: CASSQPAFVGSGGDTQYF. CDR3 in DNA: TGCGCCAGCAGCCAACCCGCCTTTGTGGGTTCAGGAGGAGATACGCAGTATTTT.

The chain has TRBV2 and TRBJ1-1; weak D call: TRBD1 (5 bases). CDR1 is SNHLY, CDR2 FYNNEI, per germline. CDR3 length: 13 residues. Trimming took 6 bases from V and 7 from J, leaving 15 bases between them. In DNA form, the CDR3 reads TGTGCCAGCAGCAAGTTAGGGGACTTTGAAGCTTTCTTT. Translating it yields CASSKLGDFEAFF.

This clonotype was found a few times. This chain uses TRBV29-1 with TRBJ2-7, with a possible D match to TRBD1 (6 bases). Trimming took 5 bases from V and 1 from J, leaving 9 bases between them. CDR3 length: 12 amino acids. Germline CDR1 SQVTM, CDR2 ANQGSEA. DNA for the CDR3: TGCAGCGTTTCAGGGGCTTCCTACGAGCAGTACTTC. This codes for CSVSGASYEQYF.

The chain is built from TRBV7-9 and TRBJ1-1; 7 positions agree with TRBD1. Germline V lookup: CDR1 SEHNR, CDR2 FQNEAQ (reference sequence). The V and J ends lost 2 bases and 8 bases, in that order; junction bases with no gene match: 5. The CDR3 has 13 amino acids. The CDR3 nucleotides read TGTGCCAGCAGCTTAAATCTACAGGGGGAAGCTTTCTTT. Translated, it gives CASSLNLQGEAFF.

This clonotype was found a few times. V and J are TRBV2 and TRBJ1-1, with D unclear. This CDR3 contains 14 residues. V lost 3 bases and J 3 bases, leaving 11 bases between the germline ends. Germline CDR1 is SNHLY and CDR2 is FYNNEI. The CDR3 spells CASSELGFDTEAFF. CDR3 in DNA: TGTGCCAGCAGTGAGCTGGGATTTGACACTGAAGCTTTCTTT.